What follows is one TCR beta chain and its context. This sample stems from a study of CD8 T cells in Susac syndrome. TCR beta sequencing was performed on blood CD8+ and CD4+ T cells. TEMRA cells were FACS-enriched, and CD8+ and CD4+ T cells were isolated negatively. V lost 3 bases to trimming and J lost 6 bases, with 12 bases between them. Germline V lookup: CDR1 DFQATT, CDR2 SNEGSKA (reference sequence). The CDR3 runs to 13 residues. It was with random hexamers that 0.5 to 1 ug RNA was reverse transcribed. Multiplex PCR with immunoSEQ amplified the TCR beta CDR3 across 54 Vbeta and 13 Jbeta. TCRdb re-analysed the immunoSEQ multiplex PCR reads in MiXCR, keeping a single row per CDR3 protein. This table holds roughly 200,000 distinct CDR3 sequences, approximately 95% found once.

This sequence joins TRBV20-1 and TRBJ1-5; no clear D gene. The TCR comes from a human donor with multiple sclerosis. Sequenced sample: CD4+ T cells from PBMCs. CDR3 DNA sequence: TGCAGTGCTAGCGGGATGACCCTTCAGCCCCAGCATTTT. This translates into CSASGMTLQPQHF.